Included here is one TCR beta chain sequence, with context. This clone's antigen is unknown. The sample holds no much larger clone one base away, and base qualities are not on file. CDR3 length: 14 amino acids, cysteine to phenylalanine. Only the CDR3 part of the read is kept: 42 bases, read in frame from the first base. Trimming costs V 7 bases and J 8 bases, and their ends lie 18 bases apart. CDR1 and CDR2, looked up from the germline V gene, are SNHLY and FYNNEI. Whole blood was collected in K2EDTA tubes by collaborating institutions according to the institutions' own protocols. For TCRbeta analysis, collaborator samples were shipped as frozen whole blood, as isolated PBMCs, or as DNA extracted from either sample type. The data derive from a study of blood T cell repertoires in COVID-19 (TCRdb year 2020). Study-level background: Collaborator samples came from the United States, Italy and Spain and covered acute and convalescent phases of COVID-19. Subjects who had been exposed to COVID-19, were actively infected with it, or had recovered from it provided the deeply sampled blood TCRbeta repertoires that made up the dataset. The sample metadata nearly always contained a de-identified subject ID, COVID-19 status, age in years and sex. The material from the prospective study consisted of cDNA or gDNA derived from T cells, B-cell-depleted T cells, or PBMCs. Samples were obtained from the ongoing ImmuneRACE study (first 160 participants) and from 1,254 subjects provided by 6 global collaborators. A freely available public database, intended as a resource for researchers studying the immune response to SARS-CoV-2, is where the repertoires were released. Where available, HLA class I and class II types were taken from metadata supplied by the sample provider and were not determined by assay-based typing.

TCRbeta CDR3 regions were amplified from genomic DNA by means of the immunoSEQ Assay, a bias-controlled multiplex PCR. In the original analysis: The number of nucleated cells in each sample was estimated from the amplification of reference gene primers within the assay. To quantify the absolute abundance of each unique TCRbeta CDR3 rearrangement, sequence reads were collapsed and filtered. Productive Simpson clonality was computed per sample as the square root of Simpson's diversity index over productive rearrangements. The table was pulled from immuneACCESS by TCRdb, which kept in-frame rearrangements only. Such tables lose some clones; where checked, under half of the loss comes from unresolved V genes, and the rest has no known cause. V, J and clone size derive from that table, while D and trimming were established from the DNA sequence. Across this sample there are over 25,000 clones, with about 90% seen only once. 2.4% of the sample is taken by the ten largest.

The investigation overall reported the following: Clinical and demographic metadata were provided uncurated, with the amount varying by source and participant.

This sequence originates from a man aged 50-60 years with active COVID-19. The sequence is built from TRBV2 and TRBJ2-1; a tentative D match to TRBD2 spans 6 bases. Sequencing was done on a sample of peripheral blood. For the CDR3, the sequence is CASMLGGEYDEQFF. Read as DNA, the sequence is TGTGCCAGCATGCTGGGGGGAGAGTATGATGAGCAGTTCTTC.